This T cell receptor beta chain was recorded in a study of blood T cell repertoires in COVID-19. Overall study: There were acute and convalescent COVID-19 samples, and they came from the United States, Italy and Spain. T cells, B-cell-depleted T cells, or PBMCs provided the cDNA or gDNA that served as material.

Original data processing: Amplification of reference gene primers provided the estimated nucleated cell counts. Sequenced by immunoSEQ multiplex PCR; TCRdb stores in-frame clones only, minus some. The V and J calls and clone size are taken from that table; D and trimming were inferred from the DNA. This repertoire shows about 87,000 clones, about 82% found once; its top ten account for around a quarter. Trimming took 4 bases from V and 5 from J; bases not matched to a gene: 9. The CDR3 extends over 15 amino acids. Germline V gene data show CDR1 as ENHRY and CDR2 as SYGVKD. Sequenced: peripheral blood. The chain uses TRBV10-3 and TRBJ2-3; 7 bases fit TRBD2. This TCR derives from a human donor in a cohort sampled during active COVID-19. CDR3 sequence: CAISVRGVGLDTQYF. The CDR3 nucleotides read TGTGCCATCAGTGTCCGGGGGGTGGGATTAGATACGCAGTATTTT.